These 27 T cell receptor beta chains share one sample of origin, sequenced in a study of Ad26.COV2.S vaccination and SARS-CoV-2 variants. This sample's treatment: 15 to 20 received Ad26.COV2.S at low or high dose, single or two shots; about 5 received placebo; per-sample allocation not given. Material that was analyzed had been drawn on day 63 after the first vaccine or placebo injection. Measured with immunoSEQ multiplex PCR; TCRdb has only the in-frame clones, and not every one. The table has roughly 320,000 clones, roughly 84% seen once. The sample in question was peripheral blood, obtained in a trial of Ad26.COV2.S vaccine versus placebo. These receptors originate from a person between 18 and 65 years old who received the Ad26.COV2.S COVID-19 vaccine or a placebo.

The chain recombines TRBV7-2 with TRBJ1-2; TRBD1 matches at 12 bases. This CDR3 is 18 amino acids long. The V segment lost 5 bases and the J segment 6 bases; nucleotides outside the gene matches: 16. Germline-derived CDR1 and CDR2 are SGHTA and FQGNSA. CDR3 sequence (DNA): TGTGCCAGCAGCCCCAGAGGGGGCAGGGGGACAGGGGGCGATGGCTACACCTTC. As protein: CASSPRGGRGTGGDGYTF.

The chain employs TRBV7-2 and TRBJ2-7; 7 positions match TRBD1. Germline V gives CDR1 SGHTA, CDR2 FQGNSA. This CDR3 contains 14 residues. Trimming cost V 5 bases and J 0 bases; bases outside gene matches: 4. The CDR3 DNA is TGTGCCAGCAGCCCGTGGGACAGCTCCTACGAGCAGTACTTC. Protein: CASSPWDSSYEQYF. Variable domain in full (rest from reference TRBV7-2 and TRBJ2-7): GAGVSQSPSNKVTEKGKDVELRCDPISGHTALYWYRQSLGQGLEFLIYFQGNSAPDKSGLPSDRFSAERTGGSVSTLTIQRTQQEDSAVYLCASSPWDSSYEQYFGPGTRLTVT.

This clone was observed once. The chain joins TRBV18 to TRBJ2-7; TRBD1 might be the D (6 bases). The V and J ends lost 3 bases and 2 bases respectively, with 11 bases between them. This CDR3 has 14 amino acids. Germline V gene lookup returns CDR1 KGHSH and CDR2 LQKENI. The CDR3 DNA follows: TGTGCCAGCTCACCCTCAACAGGGACCTACGAGCAGTACTTC. Protein: CASSPSTGTYEQYF.

The chain joins TRBV30 to TRBJ1-5; maybe TRBD1 (6 bases). V dropped 4 bases and J dropped 4 bases, with 17 bases sitting between them. The germline V gene encodes CDR1 GTSNPN and CDR2 SVGIG (reference sequence). There are 15 residues in the CDR3. The CDR3 bases are TGTGCCTGGAACCGGGGGGGGCAACCAAATCAGCCCCAGCATTTT. Amino acids: CAWNRGGQPNQPQHF. Complete variable domain (other parts from reference TRBV30 and TRBJ1-5): SQTIHQWPATLVQPVGSPLSLECTVEGTSNPNLYWYRQAAGRGLQLLFYSVGIGQISSEVPQNLSASRPQDRQFILSSKKLLLSDSGFYLCAWNRGGQPNQPQHFGDGTRLSIL.

This clone was picked up one time. The J gene is TRBJ2-6, the V gene TRBV3-1 (or the pseudogene TRBV3-2), with D perhaps TRBD1 (5 bases). V lost 8 bases and J 1 base, leaving 18 bases between the germline ends. The length of the CDR3 is 17 residues. Per germline, CDR1 LGHDT and CDR2 YNNKEL (reference sequence). CDR3 protein: CASEQVAPRSGANVLTF. CDR3 DNA: TGTGCCAGCGAACAGGTGGCTCCTAGATCTGGGGCCAACGTCCTGACTTTC.

This chain uses TRBV6-5 with TRBJ1-3; TRBD1 might be the D (6 bases). CDR1 and CDR2 from the germline V gene are MNHEY and SVGAGI. Trimming removed 2 bases from V and 0 bases from J, with 11 bases in between. The CDR3 extends over 16 amino acids. CDR3 loop: CASSYRQALSGNTIYF. CDR3 DNA: TGTGCCAGCAGTTACCGACAGGCCCTCTCTGGAAACACCATATATTTT.

The chain carries TRBV7-9 and TRBJ1-4, with D possibly TRBD1 on 6 matching bases. Trimming pared 0 bases from V and 8 bases from J, leaving 10 bases between. The CDR3 runs to 14 residues. In germline, CDR1 is SEHNR, CDR2 FQNEAQ (reference sequence). The CDR3 DNA follows: TGTGCCAGCAGCTTAGCGGGTGGGGGCGAAAAACTGTTTTTT. Protein: CASSLAGGGEKLFF.

The chain joins TRBV18 to TRBJ1-1; 10 nucleotides agree with TRBD1. The junction had 5 bases not matched to a gene; V was cut back by 4 bases and J by 0 bases. CDR3 length: 16 amino acids. Per the germline V gene, CDR1 is KGHSH and CDR2 is LQKENI. The CDR3 protein is CASSRTGGFMNTEAFF. CDR3 bases: TGTGCCAGCTCACGGACAGGGGGATTCATGAACACTGAAGCTTTCTTT.

This chain links TRBV9 with TRBJ2-1; D gene uncertain. The CDR3 sequence is 15 residues long. V was pared by 0 bases and J by 0 bases, with 7 bases between. CDR1 and CDR2 (germline): SGDLS, YYNGEE. The CDR3 DNA is TGTGCCAGCAGCGTAGGGGCCAGCTCCTACAATGAGCAGTTCTTC. This sequence encodes CASSVGASSYNEQFF.

The chain recombines TRBV6-2 or TRBV6-3 with TRBJ2-7; 8 bases line up with TRBD2. Trimming at V came to 7 bases and at J to 0 bases, leaving 8 bases not matched to a gene. This CDR3 has 15 residues. From germline, CDR1 is MNHEY and CDR2 SVGEGT. The CDR3 DNA follows: TGTGCCAGCACCCCGGGGGGGGGCATCTCCTACGAGCAGTACTTC. Its protein product is CASTPGGGISYEQYF.

J is TRBJ2-1 and V is TRBV29-1; D not resolved. V was shortened by 5 bases and J by 1 base, with 15 bases between the two germline ends. The length of the CDR3 is 15 residues. In germline, CDR1 is SQVTM, CDR2 ANQGSEA. The CDR3 region is CSVTLVVRSYNEQFF. CDR3 DNA: TGCAGCGTTACCCTCGTGGTGAGGTCCTACAATGAGCAGTTCTTC.

J is TRBJ2-4 and V is TRBV30; possible D gene TRBD1, 5 bases. Trimming cost V 2 bases and J 7 bases, with 15 bases left between them. The CDR3 is 14 residues long. The V gene's germline CDR1 is GTSNPN and CDR2 SVGIG (reference sequence). This CDR3 is CAWSRGRGWNIQYF. CDR3 coding DNA: TGTGCCTGGAGTAGGGGAAGGGGATGGAACATTCAGTACTTC. The full variable domain, with the rest looked up from reference TRBV30 and TRBJ2-4, is SQTIHQWPATLVQPVGSPLSLECTVEGTSNPNLYWYRQAAGRGLQLLFYSVGIGQISSEVPQNLSASRPQDRQFILSSKKLLLSDSGFYLCAWSRGRGWNIQYFGAGTRLSVL.

V is TRBV9 and J is TRBJ2-4; TRBD2 matches 10 bases. The CDR3 length is 19 residues. V lost 0 bases and J lost 4; bases outside the gene matches: 13. CDR1 is SGDLS, CDR2 YYNGEE, per germline. CDR3: CASSVEAASGGPRKNIQYF. DNA for the CDR3: TGTGCCAGCAGCGTAGAGGCAGCTAGCGGGGGCCCTAGGAAAAACATTCAGTACTTC.

The chain uses TRBV5-1 and TRBJ2-3, with TRBD2 as a possible D gene (7 bases). V dropped 0 bases and J dropped 0 bases, with 23 bases sitting between them. Germline CDR1 SGHRS, CDR2 YFSETQ. CDR3 length equals 20 residues. This chain's CDR3 is CASSLASKARAGASTDTQYF. The CDR3 DNA follows: TGCGCCAGCAGCTTGGCCTCTAAGGCTCGGGCGGGGGCCAGCACAGATACGCAGTATTTT.

This chain uses TRBV20-1 with TRBJ2-3; D remains ambiguous. V lost 6 bases, J lost 14 bases, and 9 bases lay in between. This CDR3 is 8 amino acids long. CDR1 DFQATT and CDR2 SNEGSKA come from the germline V gene (reference sequence). In DNA form, the CDR3 reads TGCAGTGCGGCCTTGGGGTATTTT. It encodes CSAALGYF.

The V call is TRBV9, the J call TRBJ2-3, with 15 positions matching TRBD2. V was pared by 0 bases and J by 3 bases, with 8 bases of the junction left unmatched. CDR1 SGDLS and CDR2 YYNGEE come from the germline V gene. The CDR3 consists of 19 residues. The CDR3 is CASSVGWTSGGVGTDTQYF. In DNA, the CDR3 is TGTGCCAGCAGCGTAGGATGGACTAGCGGGGGGGTTGGGACAGATACGCAGTATTTT.

This sequence joins TRBV5-1 and TRBJ1-6, with D tentatively TRBD1 (6 bases). The CDR3 loop spans 14 amino acids. CDR1 and CDR2 from the germline V gene are SGHRS and YFSETQ. Trimming shortened V by 2 bases and J by 10 bases, and 13 bases separated the two germline ends. The DNA of the CDR3 is TGCGCCAGCAGCTTCGAGGGGGTAGAGTCACCCCTCCACTTT. It codes for CASSFEGVESPLHF. Complete variable domain (other parts from reference TRBV5-1 and TRBJ1-6): KAGVTQTPRYLIKTRGQQVTLSCSPISGHRSVSWYQQTPGQGLQFLFEYFSETQRNKGNFPGRFSGRQFSNSRSEMNVSTLELGDSALYLCASSFEGVESPLHFGNGTRLTVT.

The rearrangement links TRBV13 to TRBJ2-5; D could derive from TRBD1 or TRBD2 (5 bases each). V shed 5 bases and J shed 5 bases, with 21 bases lying between them. CDR1 and CDR2 from the germline V gene are PRHDT and FYEKMQ (reference sequence). This CDR3 is built from 16 residues. As DNA, the CDR3 is TGTGCCAGCAGCCCCGAGGGACCAGGACCTGGGGAGACCCAGTACTTC. Its translation: CASSPEGPGPGETQYF.

This clone has only one observation. The chain uses TRBV19 and TRBJ2-2, with TRBD1 matching over 11 bases. The CDR3 has 16 residues. Germline V lookup: CDR1 LNHDA, CDR2 SQIVND (reference sequence). The J segment lost 4 bases and the V segment lost 5 bases, leaving 6 bases of the junction unmatched. CDR3 residues: CASSSIGQGATGELFF. The CDR3 nucleotides read TGTGCCAGTAGTTCCATCGGACAGGGGGCCACCGGGGAGCTGTTTTTT. Full variable domain (outside the CDR3, taken from reference TRBV19 and TRBJ2-2): DGGITQSPKYLFRKEGQNVTLSCEQNLNHDAMYWYRQDPGQGLRLIYYSQIVNDFQKGDIAEGYSVSREKKESFPLTVTSAQKNPTAFYLCASSSIGQGATGELFFGEGSRLTVL.

This chain uses TRBV7-9 with TRBJ2-5, with D perhaps matching TRBD1 (6 bases). The length of the CDR3 is 15 residues. Germline V gene data show CDR1 as SEHNR and CDR2 as FQNEAQ (reference sequence). With 1 base removed from V and 5 bases from J, the gap between germline ends came to 14 bases. As DNA, the CDR3 is TGTGCCAGCAGCTTAGTTGGGGGCCAGGGGGAGACCCAGTACTTC. Protein product: CASSLVGGQGETQYF. Supplemented by reference TRBV7-9 and TRBJ2-5, the full variable domain reads DTGVSQNPRHKITKRGQNVTFRCDPISEHNRLYWYRQTLGQGPEFLTYFQNEAQLEKSRLLSDRFSAERPKGSFSTLEIQRTEQGDSAMYLCASSLVGGQGETQYFGPGTRLLVL.

Regarding this clone: The same CDR3 arises from other DNA sequences in this sample as well. CDR3 amino acids: CASSYTRGLGYTF. In DNA, the CDR3 is TGTGCCAGCAGTTACACGAGGGGATTGGGCTACACCTTC. V gene TRBV6-5 combines with J gene TRBJ1-2, with a possible D match to TRBD1 (5 bases). The germline gives CDR1 MNHEY, CDR2 SVGAGI. Trimming left V 2 bases short and J 8 bases short, with 12 bases between. This CDR3 has 13 residues.

The chain recombines TRBV12-3 or TRBV12-4 with TRBJ1-4; 7 nucleotides match TRBD1. With 6 bases clipped from V and 7 bases from J, the junction kept 2 bases outside the gene matches. The CDR3 consists of 12 residues. CDR3 sequence: CASSRGSEKLFF. Written as DNA, the CDR3 is TGTGCCAGCAGCAGGGGGTCTGAAAAACTGTTTTTT.

This chain links TRBV18 with TRBJ1-2, with 8 bases matching TRBD1. The CDR3 is 15 residues long. V lost 4 bases to trimming and J lost 0 bases; unmatched junction nucleotides: 4. CDR1 is KGHSH, CDR2 LQKENI, per germline. The CDR3 bases are TGTGCCAGCTCACAAACAGGGGGAACTAACTATGGCTACACCTTC. It encodes CASSQTGGTNYGYTF.

The chain carries TRBV11-2 and TRBJ2-3, with TRBD2 identical over 9 bases. With V trimmed by 3 bases and J by 2 bases, 6 bases remained unmatched. CDR1 and CDR2 from the germline V gene are SGHAT and FQNNGV. CDR3 length: 16 amino acids. The CDR3 region is CASSFASGAITDTQYF. The CDR3 DNA reads TGTGCCAGCAGCTTTGCTAGCGGGGCAATCACAGATACGCAGTATTTT. The entire variable domain, with the rest obtained from reference TRBV11-2 and TRBJ2-3, is as follows: EAGVAQSPRYKIIEKRQSVAFWCNPISGHATLYWYQQILGQGPKLLIQFQNNGVVDDSQLPKDRFSAERLKGVDSTLKIQPAKLEDSAVYLCASSFASGAITDTQYFGPGTRLTVL.

The gene calls are TRBV2 and TRBJ1-5; D is unclear. The CDR3 is made up of 15 amino acids. V lost 6 bases, J lost 0 bases, and 12 bases lay in between. Germline CDR1 and CDR2: SNHLY and FYNNEI. The CDR3: CASSLSGNSNQPQHF. CDR3 nucleotide sequence: TGTGCCAGCAGCCTCAGCGGAAATAGCAATCAGCCCCAGCATTTT.

V is TRBV7-2 and J is TRBJ1-5, with TRBD1 as a possible D gene (5 bases). CDR1 and CDR2 from the germline V gene are SGHTA and FQGNSA. This CDR3 spans 13 amino acids. Trimming removed 3 bases at V and 7 bases at J, with 10 bases between. In DNA, the CDR3 is TGTGCCAGCAGCTTTTCGACAGTCCAGCCCCAGCATTTT. Amino acids: CASSFSTVQPQHF. Drawing the rest from reference TRBV7-2 and TRBJ1-5, the complete variable domain is GAGVSQSPSNKVTEKGKDVELRCDPISGHTALYWYRQSLGQGLEFLIYFQGNSAPDKSGLPSDRFSAERTGGSVSTLTIQRTQQEDSAVYLCASSFSTVQPQHFGDGTRLSIL.

The V call is TRBV30, the J call TRBJ2-3, with 7 bases matching TRBD2. The germline CDR1 and CDR2 sequences are GTSNPN and SVGIG (reference sequence). The CDR3 spans 14 residues. The J segment lost 6 bases and the V segment lost 5 bases, leaving 11 bases of the junction unmatched. CDR3 nucleotide sequence: TGTGCCTGGGACCGGGGAGGGCCGCCGGATACGCAGTATTTT. It translates to CAWDRGGPPDTQYF.